Below, 20 T cell receptor beta chains from the same sample are listed, as sequenced in a study of blood T cell repertoires in COVID-19. The table came from immunoSEQ multiplex PCR; TCRdb's copy has only in-frame clones and leaves some out. The sample carries about 200,000 clones, about nine tenths recorded once. Sequenced: peripheral blood. The receptors derive from a woman aged 45-65 years with acute or convalescent COVID-19.

This clone was seen a handful of times. The rearrangement joins TRBV24-1 to TRBJ1-1, with 11 bases fitting TRBD1. Germline loops: CDR1 KGHDR, CDR2 SFDVKD. The CDR3 has 20 residues. The trim removed 5 bases at V and 2 bases at J, leaving 18 bases unmatched. The CDR3 here is CATSGCPGQGASVENTEAFF. In nucleotides, the CDR3 is TGTGCCACCAGTGGGTGCCCCGGACAGGGGGCTAGTGTGGAAAACACTGAAGCTTTCTTT.

The chain couples TRBV2 to TRBJ1-5; D is possibly TRBD1 (5 bases). The CDR3 sequence is 14 residues long. V was cut by 7 bases and J by 7 bases, with 17 bases left in between. The germline V gene has CDR1 SNHLY and CDR2 FYNNEI. CDR3 protein: CASNLQGGGQPQHF. The DNA of the CDR3 is TGTGCCAGCAATCTTCAGGGCGGGGGACAGCCCCAGCATTTT.

CDR3 region: CANPGVIGEKLFF. The CDR3 nucleotides are TGCGCCAATCCAGGGGTCATTGGTGAAAAACTGTTTTTT. The chain carries TRBV10-1 and TRBJ1-4; TRBD1 is a possible D gene (6 bases). The CDR3 loop spans 13 amino acids. Deletions cut 10 bases from V and 7 bases from J, with 16 bases between. Looked up from germline, CDR1 is WNHNN and CDR2 is SYGVQD (reference sequence).

The chain joins TRBV5-1 to TRBJ2-5; D gene unclear. V was cut by 4 bases and J by 4 bases, with 8 bases left in between. The CDR3 extends over 12 amino acids. CDR1 and CDR2 (germline): SGHRS, YFSETQ. The CDR3 reads CASSLPPETQYF. The CDR3 bases are TGCGCCAGCAGCCTCCCCCCAGAGACCCAGTACTTC.

The chain combines TRBV6-2 or TRBV6-3 with TRBJ1-5; tentatively, D is TRBD1 (6 bases). The CDR3 has 15 residues. The V gene's germline CDR1 is MNHEY and CDR2 SVGEGT. Trimming removed 5 bases at V and 6 bases at J, with 17 bases between. The CDR3 region is CASSPPSGDSQPQHF. CDR3 coding DNA: TGTGCCAGCAGTCCCCCCTCAGGGGATAGTCAGCCCCAGCATTTT.

The chain has TRBV5-1 and TRBJ2-1; a possible D gene is TRBD2 (6 bases). The V gene lost 6 bases and the J gene lost 5 bases, with 21 bases spanning the gap. CDR1 and CDR2 (germline): SGHRS, YFSETQ. CDR3 length equals 16 residues. Here the CDR3 DNA reads TGCGCCAGCAACGTACCCGGGACTCTCTTGAACAATGAGCAGTTCTTC. Protein: CASNVPGTLLNNEQFF.

V and J are TRBV12-3 or TRBV12-4 and TRBJ2-7; maybe TRBD2 (7 bases). V was cut by 6 bases and J by 2 bases, with 11 bases left in between. There are 13 residues in the CDR3. The CDR3 sequence: CASRQGLTYEQYF. The CDR3, as DNA: TGTGCCAGCAGACAGGGACTAACCTACGAGCAGTACTTC.

The chain combines TRBV18 with TRBJ2-3, with TRBD2 matching 16 bases. This CDR3 is 17 amino acids long. Trimming cost V 5 bases and J 3 bases; bases outside gene matches: 5. In germline, CDR1 is KGHSH, CDR2 LQKENI. The CDR3 sequence is CASSTSGLAGGTDTQYF. The CDR3, as DNA: TGTGCCAGCTCAACTTCGGGACTAGCGGGAGGGACAGATACGCAGTATTTT. The full variable domain, rest sourced from reference TRBV18 and TRBJ2-3, is NAGVMQNPRHLVRRRGQEARLRCSPMKGHSHVYWYRQLPEEGLKFMVYLQKENIIDESGMPKERFSAEFPKEGPSILRIQQVVRGDSAAYFCASSTSGLAGGTDTQYFGPGTRLTVL.

This clone was recorded at least ten times. The gene calls are TRBV13 and TRBJ2-7; no clear D. Per the germline V gene, CDR1 is PRHDT and CDR2 is FYEKMQ (reference sequence). The V gene lost 6 bases and the J gene lost 0 bases, with 9 bases spanning the gap. The CDR3 contains 13 residues. CDR3: CASSQTPSYEQYF. CDR3 nucleotide sequence: TGTGCCAGCAGTCAGACACCCTCCTACGAGCAGTACTTC.

The genes are TRBV7-8 and TRBJ1-4; TRBD1 matches 7 bases. The CDR3 sequence is 15 residues long. The germline gives CDR1 SGHVS, CDR2 FQNEAQ. V dropped 5 bases and J dropped 3; count of bases not matched to a gene: 6. The CDR3 spells CASSPQGDPNEKLFF. The CDR3 DNA reads TGTGCCAGCAGCCCCCAGGGGGATCCTAATGAAAAACTGTTTTTT.

The chain links TRBV5-3 to TRBJ2-3; 7 bases match TRBD2. TRBV5-3 is filed as an ORF, its function uncertain. This CDR3 contains 17 residues. V gave up 0 bases and J gave up 6 bases; unmatched junction bases: 13. The CDR3 region is CARSLVVSGVLVDTQYF. In DNA, the CDR3 is TGTGCCAGAAGCTTGGTTGTAAGCGGGGTACTTGTGGATACGCAGTATTTT.

Here the CDR3 DNA reads TGTGCCAGCAGTCTCCAGGGGGCCAACGTCCTGACTTTC. Protein sequence: CASSLQGANVLTF. This sequence joins TRBV12-3 or TRBV12-4 and TRBJ2-6; unclear D gene. Trimming stripped 5 bases from V and 4 bases from J, with 6 bases between. CDR3 length: 13 residues.

The rearrangement links TRBV9 to TRBJ2-1; 7 bases are a match to TRBD1. J gave up 4 bases and V 3 bases, and 10 bases lay outside the gene matches. The CDR3 has 16 residues. The germline gives CDR1 SGDLS, CDR2 YYNGEE. The CDR3 spells CASSAETGSSYNEQFF. The CDR3 DNA sequence: TGTGCCAGCAGCGCAGAGACAGGGAGTAGTTACAATGAGCAGTTCTTC.

The chain couples TRBV11-3 to TRBJ2-7, with D unclear. Germline lookup yields CDR1 SGHNT and CDR2 YENEEA. There are 16 residues in the CDR3. Trimming shortened V by 1 base and J by 3 bases, and 16 bases separated the two germline ends. CDR3 DNA: TGTGCCAGCAGCTTAGGACGACACTTCCTCGGCTACGAGCAGTACTTC. Its translation is CASSLGRHFLGYEQYF.

The V and J genes are TRBV18 and TRBJ2-5, with D hard to call. The CDR3 is 11 amino acids. The germline V gene has CDR1 KGHSH and CDR2 LQKENI. Trimming shortened V by 3 bases and J by 3 bases, and 2 bases separated the two germline ends. The CDR3 DNA is TGTGCCAGCTCACCCGAAGAGACCCAGTACTTC. This translates into CASSPEETQYF.

The J gene is TRBJ1-5, the V gene TRBV7-2; no reliable D call. The CDR3 has 16 residues. CDR1 and CDR2 from the germline V gene are SGHTA and FQGNSA. The germline V and J ends were trimmed by 1 base and 4 bases, with 14 bases remaining between them. The CDR3 DNA follows: TGTGCCAGCAGCTTAGAAGGACCACCGGGAAATCAGCCCCAGCATTTT. It codes for CASSLEGPPGNQPQHF.

The chain couples TRBV9 to TRBJ2-1; 9 positions match TRBD2. The CDR3 runs to 14 residues. V was clipped by 2 bases and J by 9 bases; unmatched bases: 6. From germline, CDR1 is SGDLS and CDR2 YYNGEE. The CDR3 loop is CASSVTGTSTEQFF. The CDR3 coding sequence is TGTGCCAGCAGCGTTACCGGGACTAGCACTGAGCAGTTCTTC.

The CDR3 region is CASSPMVSGSRDEQYF. In DNA, the CDR3 is TGTGCCAGCAGCCCTATGGTTAGCGGGAGTAGGGACGAGCAGTACTTC. The gene calls are TRBV7-8 and TRBJ2-7; TRBD2 agrees at 9 bases. The CDR3 runs to 16 residues. The germline gives CDR1 SGHVS, CDR2 FQNEAQ. Unmatched junction bases numbered 13, after V lost 5 bases and J lost 5 bases.

The V and J genes are TRBV5-5 and TRBJ2-5, with 7 bases matching TRBD1. This CDR3 has 14 residues. The germline CDR1 and CDR2 sequences are SGHKS and YYEKEE (reference sequence). The V segment lost 4 bases and the J segment 1 base; nucleotides outside the gene matches: 4. The CDR3 loop is CASSPGQLQETQYF. In DNA, the CDR3 is TGTGCCAGCAGCCCGGGACAGCTCCAAGAGACCCAGTACTTC.

The chain carries TRBV12-5 and TRBJ1-1, with a possible D match to TRBD1 (5 bases). Trimming took off 5 bases at V and 5 bases at J, with 21 bases between the two ends. The CDR3 length is 16 residues. Germline CDR1 and CDR2: LGHNT and FRNRAP. CDR3 DNA sequence: TGTGCTAGTGGTATGCCAGACAGACGCGCTGGAACTGAAGCTTTCTTT. This codes for CASGMPDRRAGTEAFF.